These T cell receptor beta chains were read from a single sample in a study of monozygotic twins with inflammatory bowel disease. TCRdb reworked the 5' RACE reads into one entry per CDR3 protein, no DNA. Here the sample table reports 150,000 to 200,000 distinct CDR3 sequences. The sample consisted of blood. These receptors originate from a human donor with ulcerative colitis or Crohn's disease, or a healthy co-twin of an affected twin (not recorded which). Each CDR3 is given with its conserved first and last residue.

V gene	J gene	CDR3 protein
TRBV25-1	TRBJ2-7	CASSGVGTSGSYSYEQYF
TRBV4-1	TRBJ2-3	CASSQLGLDTQYF
TRBV6-4	TRBJ2-3	CASSAPPSSSTDTQYF
TRBV11-2	TRBJ2-5	CASSSISTSGYEETQYF
TRBV27	TRBJ2-3	CASSRGEVLTDTQYF
TRBV7-6	TRBJ2-2	CASSLAQDPHLTRELFF
TRBV7-9	TRBJ1-1	CASSLTRRNTEAFF
TRBV13	TRBJ2-5	CASSPRGSEETQYF
TRBV10-3	TRBJ1-2	CAISEKAGGYTF
TRBV5-1	TRBJ1-4	CASSSDSNEKLFF
TRBV28	TRBJ2-7	CASSFLFGPGLAAFEQYF
TRBV30	TRBJ2-2	CAHRRLAGASGELFF
TRBV5-1	TRBJ2-3	CASSLWGPADTQYF
TRBV10-3	TRBJ2-2	CAISEPGTTTGELFF
TRBV29-1	TRBJ2-5	CNVRGQETQYF
TRBV5-1	TRBJ1-1	CASSLRRKEEGMNTEAFF
TRBV10-3	TRBJ2-3	CAIRAHREGPTGTQYF
TRBV15	TRBJ1-6	CATSIKGLRNSPLHF
TRBV10-3	TRBJ2-1	CATTLGQGAISNNEQFF
TRBV5-6	TRBJ1-2	CASSTGFHTDGYTF
TRBV2	TRBJ2-3	CASGGGSPDTQYF
TRBV6-6	TRBJ2-7	CASSSTSSSYEQYF
TRBV20-1	TRBJ1-1	CSASIPNTEAFF
TRBV12-3/TRBV12-4	TRBJ2-7	CASSLGTGAITYEQYF
TRBV7-9	TRBJ2-5	CASSFGVQETQYF
TRBV28	TRBJ2-1	CASSFAGGSQYNEQFF
TRBV7-7	TRBJ2-3	CASSAGLAAPDTQYF
TRBV29-1	TRBJ2-7	CSVGLTSSYEQYF
TRBV7-8	TRBJ2-3	CASSLGVTSVADTQYF
TRBV27	TRBJ1-4	CASSQSPTSTEKLFF
TRBV29-1	TRBJ2-1	CSVENPSGAYNEQFF
TRBV20-1	TRBJ2-5	CSARDRDWETQYF
TRBV27	TRBJ2-2	CASSLASGRAEDTGELFF
TRBV20-1	TRBJ2-6	CSARAPYGANVLTF
TRBV20-1	TRBJ2-3	CSARFPAGGITDTQYF
TRBV5-1	TRBJ2-1	CASSLALLAGYNEQFF
TRBV7-9	TRBJ1-4	CASSLQPDRAEKLFF
TRBV5-1	TRBJ2-2	CASSRETGDTGELFF
TRBV28	TRBJ2-3	CASSFTRTSTDTQYF
TRBV7-2	TRBJ2-5	CASSFGTVHQETQYF
TRBV5-1	TRBJ2-1	CASSSQAGTSYNEQFF
TRBV11-1	TRBJ2-1	CASSPDSGTSGNEQFF
TRBV14	TRBJ2-3	CASTGIAGASFTDTQYF
TRBV7-8	TRBJ2-3	CASSLRLAGGGTQYF
TRBV6-1	TRBJ2-2	CASSELGSGELFF
TRBV7-9	TRBJ2-6	CASTRGTGGSGANVLTF